Listed below are T cell receptor delta chains from one sample, sequenced in a study of Vδ1+ human thymocytes. TCRdb fed the multiplex PCR reads to CATT. This table has about 53,000 delta-chain clones, about 15% appearing once. The sequenced sample consisted of Vdelta1+ gamma-delta thymocytes from the thymus. These receptors all come from a girl in the first two years of life who had congenital heart surgery. Both conserved end residues are part of each CDR3. D genes are given only for firm matches. Where a row states a size, it is once, few, many or the class of an expanded clone; other rows omit it.

v_gene,j_gene,len,d_gene,abundance,CDR3aa,CDR3nt
TRDV1,TRDJ1,17,.,.,CALGELPAYFMSDKLIF,TGTGCTCTTGGGGAACTTCCTGCCTACTTTATGTCCGATAAACTCATCTTT
TRDV1,TRDJ1,20,TRDD3,.,CALGEPAAPWGIPSPDKLIF,TGTGCTCTTGGGGAACCGGCGGCCCCCTGGGGGATACCGTCCCCCGATAAACTCATCTTT
TRDV1,TRDJ1,14,.,.,CALGDSTFTDKLIF,TGTGCTCTTGGGGATAGTACGTTTACCGATAAGCTCATCTTT
TRDV2,TRDJ1,16,TRDD3,.,CACDTVNRTGVKRLIF,TGTGCCTGTGACACCGTCAATCGTACTGGGGTCAAGAGACTCATCTTT
TRDV1,TRDJ1,17,.,few,CALGEATPGIPGYKLIF,TGTGCTCTTGGGGAAGCAACACCGGGGATCCCCGGCTATAAACTCATCTTT
TRDV1,TRDJ1,18,TRDD3,.,CALGEPPSTGGDTDKLIF,TGTGCTCTTGGGGAACCCCCGTCTACTGGGGGAGACACCGATAAACTCATCTTT
TRDV1,TRDJ1,17,TRDD3,few,CALGEPTGLGVPDKLIF,TGTGCTCTTGGGGAACCTACGGGACTGGGGGTCCCCGATAAACTCATCTTT
TRDV1,TRDJ1,16,.,few,CALGDQNGYCTDKLIF,TGTGCTCTTGGGGACCAAAACGGGTACTGCACCGATAAACTCATCTTT
TRDV1,TRDJ1,19,TRDD3,.,CALGATTAVAWGITDKLIF,TGTGCTCTTGGGGCCACCACGGCAGTAGCCTGGGGGATAACCGATAAACTCATCTTT
TRDV1,TRDJ1,18,TRDD3,few,CALGEVGPRSKLGDKLIF,TGTGCTCTTGGGGAAGTCGGCCCACGATCCAAACTGGGGGATAAACTCATCTTT
TRDV1,TRDJ1,15,TRDD3,.,CALVVSTGGLHELIF,TGTGCTCTTGTCGTTTCTACTGGGGGATTACATGAACTCATCTTT
TRDV1,TRDJ1,24,TRDD3,once,CALGPPSRIRLYWGLPPYTDKLIF,TGTGCTCTTGGGCCCCCAAGCCGTATACGATTGTACTGGGGACTCCCCCCTTACACCGATAAACTCATCTTT
TRDV1,TRDJ1,18,.,few,CALGGPYPQVSFTDKLIF,TGTGCTCTTGGGGGACCTTACCCCCAGGTTAGCTTCACCGATAAACTCATCTTT
TRDV1,TRDJ1,24,TRDD3,.,CALGELPRSRTVLGDKMRTDKLIF,TGTGCTCTTGGGGAACTTCCAAGATCAAGAACTGTACTGGGGGATAAGATGAGGACCGATAAACTCATCTTT
TRDV1,TRDJ1,14,.,few,CALGGYPYTDKLIF,TGTGCTCTTGGGGGCTATCCGTACACCGATAAACTCATCTTT
TRDV1,TRDJ1,17,.,few,CALGERGLVTDTDKLIF,TGTGCTCTTGGGGAACGCGGGCTCGTCACGGACACCGATAAACTCATCTTT
TRDV1,TRDJ1,28,TRDD3,.,CALGEVRQIPLNWGYSTRRRIYTDKLIF,TGTGCTCTTGGGGAAGTCCGACAAATTCCCCTGAACTGGGGATATAGCACCCGGCGCCGGATTTACACCGATAAACTCATCTTT
TRDV1,TRDJ1,15,.,few,CALGEFLGTTDKLIF,TGTGCTCTTGGGGAATTTCTCGGGACAACCGATAAACTCATCTTT
TRDV1,TRDJ2,25,TRDD3,few,CALGELPTSYWGILPKPPLTAQLFF,TGTGCTCTTGGGGAACTTCCTACTTCATACTGGGGGATACTCCCTAAGCCCCCTTTGACAGCACAACTCTTCTTT
TRDV2,TRDJ3,22,TRDD3,few,CACDTPGRTGGKNSWDTRQMFF,TGTGCCTGTGACACCCCCGGTCGGACTGGGGGAAAGAACTCCTGGGACACCCGACAGATGTTTTTC
TRAV29/DV5,TRDJ1,19,.,.,CAASPLFPNLSVGTDKLIF,TGTGCAGCAAGCCCCCTCTTCCCAAACCTATCGGTGGGGACCGATAAACTCATCTTT
TRDV1,TRDJ1,21,TRDD3,once,CALGESLFLAGGSYPTDKLIF,TGTGCTCTTGGGGAATCCCTATTCCTAGCTGGGGGATCCTACCCAACCGATAAACTCATCTTT
TRDV1,TRDJ1,20,.,few,CALGLSYGQTGGIYTDKLIF,TGTGCTCTTGGGCTTTCCTACGGTCAAACTGGGGGCATTTACACCGATAAACTCATCTTT
TRDV1,TRDJ1,20,.,few,CALGEQGGPRSLAYTDKLIF,TGTGCTCTTGGGGAACAGGGGGGCCCCCGCTCCCTCGCCTACACCGATAAACTCATCTTT
TRDV1,TRDJ1,17,TRDD3,.,CALGEAYTRDTTDKLIF,TGTGCTCTTGGGGAAGCGTATACGAGGGATACCACCGATAAACTCATCTTT
TRDV1,TRDJ1,20,.,.,CALGENAYILLGTYTDKLIF,TGTGCTCTTGGGGAAAATGCCTACATCTTACTGGGAACCTACACCGATAAACTCATCTTT
TRDV1,TRDJ1,24,.,few,CALGNLPTSSPVLGDNSPTDKLIF,TGTGCTCTTGGGAACCTTCCTACTTCTTCCCCAGTACTGGGGGACAACTCCCCAACCGATAAACTCATCTTT
TRDV1,TRDJ1,20,TRDD3,.,CALGEHPRITGGYWVNKLIF,TGTGCTCTTGGGGAACATCCCCGCATTACTGGGGGATACTGGGTTAATAAACTCATCTTT
TRDV1,TRDJ1,21,.,few,CALGELGLPNALGDHEDKLIF,TGTGCTCTTGGGGAACTTGGCCTTCCTAATGCCCTGGGGGATCATGAGGATAAACTCATCTTT